These 22 T cell receptor beta chains were all obtained from the same sample, sequenced in a study of T cell responses to AZD1222 COVID-19 vaccine. Profiling relied on immunoSEQ multiplex PCR, and the TCRdb table lists in-frame clones only, not all of them. The sample includes around 130,000 clones, 75% to 95% seen only once; the top ten take 5.4%. Sequenced material: peripheral blood, taken on day 0 of AZD1222 vaccination. The receptors come from an adult in good health.

The genes are TRBV5-6 and TRBJ1-4; D is uncertain. Trimming shortened V by 0 bases and J by 7 bases, and 13 bases separated the two germline ends. Per the germline V gene, CDR1 is SGHDT and CDR2 is YYEEEE. The CDR3 totals 15 residues. This CDR3 reads CASSLAGGSTEKLFF. The CDR3 DNA reads as TGTGCCAGCAGCTTGGCGGGTGGGTCGACTGAAAAACTGTTTTTT.

The chain couples TRBV27 to TRBJ2-7; 13 nucleotides agree with TRBD2. This CDR3 has 18 residues. Germline CDR1 reads MNHEY; CDR2 reads SMNVEV (reference sequence). J gave up 5 bases and V 4 bases, and 14 bases lay outside the gene matches. In nucleotides, the CDR3 is TGTGCCAGCAGTTCGTCACTAGCGGGAGGGCCGTCTATGGACGAGCAGTACTTC. Its translation is CASSSSLAGGPSMDEQYF.

This chain joins TRBV28 and TRBJ1-1; 8 bases agree with TRBD1. This CDR3 has 14 amino acids. Germline V lookup: CDR1 MDHEN, CDR2 SYDVKM. J gave up 3 bases and V 6 bases, and 6 bases lay outside the gene matches. This CDR3 is CASRPTGDYTEAFF. Here the CDR3 DNA reads TGTGCCAGCAGACCGACAGGGGACTACACTGAAGCTTTCTTT.

V usage is TRBV7-8 and J usage is TRBJ2-5; D ambiguous. V was trimmed by 1 base and J by 7 bases, leaving 4 bases between them. The germline gives CDR1 SGHVS, CDR2 FQNEAQ. The CDR3 sequence is 11 residues long. CDR3 protein: CASSLEGTQYF. CDR3 nucleotide sequence: TGTGCCAGCAGCTTAGAGGGGACCCAGTACTTC. The complete variable domain, with remaining parts taken from reference TRBV7-8 and TRBJ2-5, reads GAGVSQSPRYKVAKRGQDVALRCDPISGHVSLFWYQQALGQGPEFLTYFQNEAQLDKSGLPSDRFFAERPEGSVSTLKIQRTQQEDSAVYLCASSLEGTQYFGPGTRLLVL.

The V call is TRBV9, the J call TRBJ1-2; D might be TRBD1 (5 bases). This CDR3 has 13 amino acids. The germline V gene encodes CDR1 SGDLS and CDR2 YYNGEE. V lost 3 bases and J lost 4, with 10 bases in between. The CDR3 here is CASSEGTVYGYTF. CDR3 DNA sequence: TGTGCCAGCAGCGAAGGGACGGTCTATGGCTACACCTTC.

This chain joins TRBV11-2 and TRBJ2-7, with D hard to call. The germline V and J ends were trimmed by 4 bases and 4 bases, with 11 bases remaining between them. Germline values: CDR1 SGHAT, CDR2 FQNNGV. The CDR3 extends over 13 amino acids. As DNA, the CDR3 is TGTGCCAGCAGCTCCGTCTCTTGGTACGAGCAGTACTTC. This codes for CASSSVSWYEQYF. Drawing the rest from reference TRBV11-2 and TRBJ2-7, the complete variable domain is EAGVAQSPRYKIIEKRQSVAFWCNPISGHATLYWYQQILGQGPKLLIQFQNNGVVDDSQLPKDRFSAERLKGVDSTLKIQPAKLEDSAVYLCASSSVSWYEQYFGPGTRLTVT.

CDR3 bases: TGTGCCAGCAGTTTATACAGGAGTAACTATGGCTACACCTTC. Translating it yields CASSLYRSNYGYTF. The rearrangement joins TRBV27 to TRBJ1-2; D is possibly TRBD1 (5 bases). The CDR3 contains 14 residues. CDR1 is MNHEY, CDR2 SMNVEV, per germline (reference sequence). Trimming cost V 1 base and J 1 base, with 7 bases left between them.

The chain links TRBV19 to TRBJ1-2, with TRBD1 matching 7 bases. Germline CDR1 LNHDA, CDR2 SQIVND (reference sequence). After removal of 4 bases from V and 4 bases from J, the junction contained 6 bases not matched to a gene. The CDR3 sequence is 14 residues long. CDR3 amino acids: CASSRATGFYGYTF. The CDR3 DNA reads TGTGCCAGTAGTAGGGCGACAGGGTTCTATGGCTACACCTTC.

The chain carries TRBV6-5 and TRBJ1-6; possibly TRBD1 for D (5 bases). This CDR3 spans 15 amino acids. Trimming removed 2 bases from V and 10 bases from J, with 15 bases in between. CDR1 is MNHEY, CDR2 SVGAGI, per germline. This CDR3 reads CASSYTGGGESPLHF. The CDR3 DNA is TGTGCCAGCAGTTACACAGGCGGCGGAGAGTCACCCCTCCACTTT.

This rearrangement joins TRBV28 to TRBJ1-6, with 7 bases fitting TRBD1. Germline CDR1 is MDHEN and CDR2 is SYDVKM. V lost 7 bases to trimming and J lost 6 bases; unmatched junction nucleotides: 12. The length of the CDR3 is 16 residues. CDR3 sequence: CASTPHSGQANSPLHF. The CDR3 DNA reads as TGTGCCAGCACCCCTCACTCCGGACAGGCTAATTCACCCCTCCACTTT.

The chain links TRBV5-4 to TRBJ2-3; 9 bases are a match to TRBD2. After removal of 2 bases from V and 5 bases from J, the junction contained 3 bases not matched to a gene. Germline CDR1 reads SGHNT; CDR2 reads YYREEE (reference sequence). The CDR3 has 14 amino acids. CDR3 DNA sequence: TGTGCCAGCAGCTTTCGGCGGGAGGGAGATACGCAGTATTTT. This codes for CASSFRREGDTQYF.

The rearrangement joins TRBV7-8 to TRBJ2-5; 10 bases are a match to TRBD2. V shed 1 base and J 3 bases; nucleotides not matched to a gene: 14. Germline CDR1 is SGHVS and CDR2 is FQNEAQ. This CDR3 comprises 19 residues. The DNA for the CDR3 is TGTGCCAGCAGCTTAGTACGGACTAGCGGAGGGGGACGTGAAGAGACCCAGTACTTC. Its protein product is CASSLVRTSGGGREETQYF.

This chain connects TRBV5-4 to TRBJ1-6; no reliable D call. Trimming removed 2 bases from V and 6 bases from J, with 12 bases in between. Germline V gene lookup returns CDR1 SGHNT and CDR2 YYREEE (reference sequence). CDR3 length: 15 amino acids. The CDR3 nucleotides read TGTGCCAGCAGCTTTAAGGGTGACCTTAATTCACCCCTCCACTTT. Its protein product is CASSFKGDLNSPLHF. The full variable domain, its missing parts supplied by reference TRBV5-4 and TRBJ1-6, is ETGVTQSPTHLIKTRGQQVTLRCSSQSGHNTVSWYQQALGQGPQFIFQYYREEENGRGNFPPRFSGLQFPNYSSELNVNALELDDSALYLCASSFKGDLNSPLHFGNGTRLTVT.

V usage is TRBV7-8 and J usage is TRBJ1-6, with TRBD1 matching 7 bases. CDR1 is SGHVS, CDR2 FQNEAQ, per germline. V lost 4 bases to trimming and J lost 10 bases; unmatched junction nucleotides: 4. The CDR3 has 13 residues. The DNA for the CDR3 is TGTGCCAGCAGCTCAACAGGGGTCTCACCCCTCCACTTT. It codes for CASSSTGVSPLHF.

The genes are TRBV19 and TRBJ1-2, with a weak D call TRBD1 (6 bases). The CDR3 has 16 residues. The ends were cut back, 1 base at V and 6 bases at J, with 18 bases in the middle. Germline V gene sequence: CDR1 LNHDA, CDR2 SQIVND (reference sequence). DNA for the CDR3: TGTGCCAGTAGTATAGCGGGGGCACTTCAGAGGGATGGCTACACCTTC. Translation gives CASSIAGALQRDGYTF.

The chain couples TRBV27 to TRBJ1-4; D is perhaps TRBD1 (5 bases). The germline gives CDR1 MNHEY, CDR2 SMNVEV (reference sequence). The germline V and J ends were trimmed by 5 bases and 4 bases, with 11 bases remaining between them. The CDR3 totals 14 residues. CDR3 sequence reads: CASSRPGGNEKLFF. In nucleotides, the CDR3 is TGTGCCAGCAGTCGACCCGGGGGTAATGAAAAACTGTTTTTT. The full variable domain, in which reference TRBV27 and TRBJ1-4 provide the parts outside the CDR3, is EAQVTQNPRYLITVTGKKLTVTCSQNMNHEYMSWYRQDPGLGLRQIYYSMNVEVTDKGDVPEGYKVSRKEKRNFPLILESPSPNQTSLYFCASSRPGGNEKLFFGSGTQLSVL.

The chain links TRBV19 to TRBJ1-4, with 10 nucleotides matching TRBD1. Germline trimming cut 11 bases from V and 4 bases from J; bases unmatched to any gene: 1. This CDR3 is built from 12 residues. The germline V gene encodes CDR1 LNHDA and CDR2 SQIVND (reference sequence). The CDR3 loop reads CAGTGDNEKLFF. As DNA, the CDR3 is TGTGCCGGGACAGGGGATAATGAAAAACTGTTTTTT.

This clone was recorded a few times. The chain combines TRBV4-1 with TRBJ2-7; D tentatively reads TRBD1 or TRBD2 (5 bases each). The V end lost 5 bases, the J end lost 3 bases, and 20 bases lay between the germline ends. Germline V gives CDR1 MGHRA, CDR2 YSYEKL. The CDR3 is made up of 16 amino acids. The DNA for the CDR3 is TGCGCCAGCAGCTCCAATCCCCGGGACCGGGGCTACGAGCAGTACTTC. The encoded protein is CASSSNPRDRGYEQYF.

The chain has TRBV7-6 and TRBJ1-1; tentatively, D is TRBD1 (6 bases). This CDR3 has 15 residues. Germline CDR1 is SGHVS and CDR2 is FNYEAQ. Trimming removed 4 bases from V and 6 bases from J, with 18 bases in between. CDR3 sequence reads: CASSSIMHGGAEAFF. DNA of the CDR3: TGTGCCAGCAGCTCCATAATGCACGGGGGCGCTGAAGCTTTCTTT.

The V call is TRBV2, the J call TRBJ1-2, with a tentative D call TRBD1 (6 bases). The CDR3 contains 13 residues. CDR1 and CDR2 (germline): SNHLY, FYNNEI. V lost 6 bases, J lost 7 bases, and 15 bases lay in between. CDR3 nucleotides: TGTGCCAGCAGCGTACAGGGTACGGGTGGCTACACCTTC. Amino acids: CASSVQGTGGYTF.

The chain links TRBV6-5 to TRBJ2-7, with D hard to call. The V end lost 6 bases, the J end lost 4 bases, and 16 bases lay between the germline ends. The CDR3 runs 14 residues. Germline loops: CDR1 MNHEY, CDR2 SVGAGI. CDR3 DNA sequence: TGTGCCAGCAGCTCGCCCGCCCCAGGATACGAGCAGTACTTC. Translating gives CASSSPAPGYEQYF.

This sequence joins TRBV15 and TRBJ1-3; D uncertain. V lost 1 base and J 4 bases, leaving 5 bases between the germline ends. Germline V gene lookup returns CDR1 LNHNV and CDR2 YYDKDF (reference sequence). The CDR3 has 13 amino acids. In nucleotides, the CDR3 is TGTGCCACCAGCAGAGCTGGCGGAAACACCATATATTTT. It codes for CATSRAGGNTIYF.